This is a list of T cell receptor beta chains from one sample in a study of shared clonotypes between healthy human individuals. Here immunoSEQ multiplex PCR was the method, and the copy in TCRdb shows in-frame clones only, minus some. The sample gives around 700,000 clones, under 80% of which show up once; approximately 1.6% is in the top ten. The sample taken for sequencing was memory CD4+ T cells sorted from blood. The receptor set was obtained from a woman under 40 in good health. Both conserved end residues are part of each CDR3. A D gene is named only where the DNA matches it firmly. Clone sizes are given selectively: once, few, many, or a class where the clone is expanded.

>TRBJ1-2|TRBV18|.|TRBD1
TGTGCCAGCTCACCGGGGACAGGGGCGAACTATGGCTACACCTTC
CASSPGTGANYGYTF
>TRBJ1-2|TRBV7-9|.|TRBD1
TGTGCCAGCAGCCGGGACAGCAGGATTAACTATGGCTACACCTTC
CASSRDSRINYGYTF
>TRBJ1-1|TRBV4-2|.|.
TGTGCCAGCAGCCAACCCGGGACACCTGAAGCTTTCTTT
CASSQPGTPEAFF
>TRBJ1-1|TRBV28|.|TRBD1
TGTGCCAGCAGTTTCACAGGGACAGGGGCCACTGAAGCTTTCTTT
CASSFTGTGATEAFF
>TRBJ2-1|TRBV2|.|.
TGTGCCAGGGGGGTCGGGACCCATTACAATGAGCAGTTCTTC
CARGVGTHYNEQFF
>TRBJ2-1|TRBV11-2|.|.
TGTGCCAGCAGCTTAGGGTTAGGGACTGGAACCAATGAGCAGTTCTTC
CASSLGLGTGTNEQFF
>TRBJ1-1|TRBV6-1|few|.
TGTGCCAGCAGTGACGGGGGGCGGCGGGCTTTCTTT
CASSDGGRRAFF
>TRBJ2-1|TRBV25-1|.|.
TGTGCCAGCAGTGGTGGCCGGGCCGAGCAGTTCTTC
CASSGGRAEQFF
>TRBJ1-5|TRBV19|.|.
TGTGCCAGTAGTATCGACATCGGCAATCAGCCCCAGCATTTT
CASSIDIGNQPQHF
>TRBJ2-3|TRBV10-2|.|TRBD1
TGCGCCAGCAGTGAGTCTCTCTGGGACAGGGGTACAGATACGCAGTATTTT
CASSESLWDRGTDTQYF
>TRBJ1-1|TRBV5-1|.|TRBD1
TGCGCCAGCAGCTTGGCCCAGGGGGGCACTGAAGCTTTCTTT
CASSLAQGGTEAFF
>TRBJ2-2|TRBV28|.|.
TGTGCCAGCAGTTTCAGGGGGGAGCTGTTTTTT
CASSFRGELFF
>TRBJ2-7|TRBV21-1|.|.
TGTGCCAGCAGCAGAGGATTAACCCGGGACAGGGGACTCTACGAGCAGTACTTC
CASSRGLTRDRGLYEQYF
>TRBJ2-4|TRBV6-1|.|.
TGTGCCAGCAGTGAAGGTCGGGAAAACATTCAGTACTTC
CASSEGRENIQYF
>TRBJ1-1|TRBV20-1|.|.
TGCAGTGCTACTCGACGGCCTGAAGCTTTCTTT
CSATRRPEAFF
>TRBJ2-3|TRBV30|.|.
TGTGCCCTGGACAAAAGTAGCACAGATACGCAGTATTTT
CALDKSSTDTQYF
>TRBJ1-5|TRBV28|.|.
TGTGCCAGCAGTTTAGGGTGGGAGAGAGAGGGAGAGGGACAGCCCCAGCATTTT
CASSLGWEREGEGQPQHF
>TRBJ2-7|TRBV11-2|.|TRBD1
TGTGCCAGCAGCTTCTACAGGGGGAAATACGAGCAGTACTTC
CASSFYRGKYEQYF
>TRBJ2-1|TRBV5-1|few|.
TGCGCCAGCAGGAGGGCAGGGGATGGTCATGAGCAGTTCTTC
CASRRAGDGHEQFF
>TRBJ2-5|TRBV11-1|.|TRBD1
TGTGCCAGCAGCGGACAGGGGGCGGCAGGGGAGACCCAGTACTTC
CASSGQGAAGETQYF
>TRBJ1-4|TRBV7-8|few|TRBD1
TGTGCCAGCAGATCGGGACAGGGCCTTAATGAAAAACTGTTTTTT
CASRSGQGLNEKLFF
>TRBJ1-5|TRBV11-3|.|TRBD1
TGTGCCAGCAGCTTAGCCGGACAGGGAGAGGCTCAGCCCCAGCATTTT
CASSLAGQGEAQPQHF